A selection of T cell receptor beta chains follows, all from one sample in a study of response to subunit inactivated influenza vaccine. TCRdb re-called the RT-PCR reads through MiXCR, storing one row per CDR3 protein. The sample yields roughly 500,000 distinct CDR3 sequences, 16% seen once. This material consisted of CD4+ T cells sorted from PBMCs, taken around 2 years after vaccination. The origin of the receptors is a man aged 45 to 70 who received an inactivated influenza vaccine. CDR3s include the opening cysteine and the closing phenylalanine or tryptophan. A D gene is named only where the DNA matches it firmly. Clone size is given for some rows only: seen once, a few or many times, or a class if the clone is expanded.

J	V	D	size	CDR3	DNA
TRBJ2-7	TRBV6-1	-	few	CASSKRTNPDYEQYF	TGTGCCAGCAGCAAAAGGACCAACCCGGACTACGAGCAGTACTTC
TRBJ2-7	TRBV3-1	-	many	CASSLQGGEQYF	TGCGCCAGCAGCTTACAGGGAGGCGAGCAGTACTTC
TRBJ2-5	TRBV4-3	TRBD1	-	CASSQTNRGYGETQYF	TGCGCCAGCAGCCAAACAAACAGGGGTTATGGGGAGACCCAGTACTTC
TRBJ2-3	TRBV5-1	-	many	CASSPTTGQSDTQYF	TGCGCCAGCAGCCCCACGACCGGACAGTCAGATACGCAGTATTTT
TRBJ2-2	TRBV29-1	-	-	CSGQDGANTGELFF	TGCAGCGGTCAGGACGGGGCGAACACCGGGGAGCTGTTTTTT
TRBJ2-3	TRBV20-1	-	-	CSARDLPSQYF	TGCAGTGCTAGAGACCTACCATCGCAGTATTTT
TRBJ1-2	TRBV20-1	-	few	CSARTRDGNYGYTF	TGCAGTGCGCGGACTCGGGACGGGAACTATGGCTACACCTTC
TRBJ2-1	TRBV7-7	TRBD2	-	CASRVMGGSYNEQFF	TGTGCTAGCAGAGTCATGGGGGGGTCCTACAATGAGCAGTTCTTC
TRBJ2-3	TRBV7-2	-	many	CASSPYSGTDTQYF	TGTGCCAGCAGCCCGTATAGCGGCACAGATACGCAGTATTTT
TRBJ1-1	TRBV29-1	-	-	CSVGREPMNTEAFF	TGCAGCGTTGGACGGGAACCAATGAACACTGAAGCTTTCTTT
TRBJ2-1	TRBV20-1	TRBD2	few	CSAKRTSGSYNEQFF	TGCAGTGCAAAACGGACTAGCGGCTCCTACAATGAGCAGTTCTTC
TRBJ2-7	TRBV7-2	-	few	CASSSDLYEQYF	TGTGCCAGCAGCTCTGACTTGTACGAGCAGTACTTC
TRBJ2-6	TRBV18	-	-	CASSPRSGNSGANVLTF	TGTGCCAGCTCACCACGATCAGGCAACTCTGGGGCCAACGTCCTGACTTTC
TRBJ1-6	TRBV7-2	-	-	CASSLFTDNSPLHF	TGTGCCAGCAGCTTGTTTACAGATAATTCACCCCTCCACTTT
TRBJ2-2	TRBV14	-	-	CASSQGRTENGELFF	TGTGCCAGCAGCCAGGGACGGACGGAAAACGGGGAGCTGTTTTTT
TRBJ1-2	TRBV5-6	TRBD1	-	CASSYRPGQAVANYGYTF	TGTGCCAGCAGCTACCGGCCGGGACAGGCGGTAGCTAACTATGGCTACACCTTC
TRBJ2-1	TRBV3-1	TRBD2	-	CASSPLGTSGHSLNEQFF	TGTGCCAGCAGCCCCCTCGGAACTAGCGGGCATTCTCTCAATGAGCAGTTCTTC
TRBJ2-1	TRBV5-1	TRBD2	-	CASREGLAMEEQFF	TGCGCCAGCAGGGAGGGACTAGCGATGGAAGAGCAGTTCTTC
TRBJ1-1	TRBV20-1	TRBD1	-	CSAAGDSKAFF	TGCAGTGCGGCGGGGGACAGCAAAGCTTTCTTT
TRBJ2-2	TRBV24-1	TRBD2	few	CATSPQRGKGLGTGELFF	TGTGCCACCAGTCCCCAGCGGGGGAAAGGGCTCGGGACCGGGGAGCTGTTTTTT
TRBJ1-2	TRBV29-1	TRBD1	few	CSVRQGLGYTF	TGCAGCGTTCGACAGGGGCTTGGCTACACCTTC
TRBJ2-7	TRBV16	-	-	CASSQRMARRGEQYF	TGTGCCAGCAGCCAAAGGATGGCTAGGAGAGGCGAGCAGTACTTC
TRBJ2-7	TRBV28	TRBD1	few	CAIRTGWEQYF	TGTGCCATCAGGACAGGGTGGGAGCAGTACTTC
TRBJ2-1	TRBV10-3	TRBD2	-	CAIRAGTSGRVSYNEQFF	TGTGCCATCAGAGCCGGGACTAGCGGGAGGGTCTCCTACAATGAGCAGTTCTTC
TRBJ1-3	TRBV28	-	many	CASSFGNVGPGNTIYF	TGTGCCAGCAGTTTTGGAAACGTGGGCCCTGGAAACACCATATATTTT
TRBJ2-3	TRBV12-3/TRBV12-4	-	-	CASSLQRSTDTQYF	TGTGCCAGCAGTCTCCAGCGGAGCACAGATACGCAGTATTTT
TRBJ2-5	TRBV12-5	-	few	CASASSGGSVTQYF	TGTGCTAGTGCCTCGTCCGGGGGAAGTGTGACCCAGTACTTC
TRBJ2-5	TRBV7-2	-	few	CASSLEVQTQYF	TGTGCCAGCAGCTTAGAGGTACAGACCCAGTACTTC
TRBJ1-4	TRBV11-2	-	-	CASSLSGLTNEKLFF	TGTGCCAGCAGCTTAAGTGGGCTTACTAATGAAAAACTGTTTTTT
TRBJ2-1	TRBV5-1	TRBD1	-	CASSGVGQGVPDEQFF	TGCGCCAGCTCCGGGGTTGGGCAGGGGGTCCCAGATGAGCAGTTCTTC
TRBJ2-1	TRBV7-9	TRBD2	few	CASSLQVSSGRPEQFF	TGTGCCAGCAGCTTACAGGTGTCTAGCGGGAGGCCTGAGCAGTTCTTC
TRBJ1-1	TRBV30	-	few	CAWSVMGGGAFF	TGTGCCTGGAGTGTAATGGGCGGGGGGGCTTTCTTT
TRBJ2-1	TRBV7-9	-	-	CASSLGRRQGGSHEQFF	TGTGCCAGCAGCTTAGGAAGGAGGCAGGGAGGATCCCATGAGCAGTTCTTC
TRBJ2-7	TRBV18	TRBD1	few	CASSPAGTGGAGEQYF	TGTGCCAGCTCACCCGCCGGGACAGGGGGCGCCGGGGAGCAGTACTTC
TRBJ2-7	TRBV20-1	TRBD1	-	CSASWDRVSHEQYF	TGCAGTGCTAGCTGGGACAGGGTATCTCACGAGCAGTACTTC
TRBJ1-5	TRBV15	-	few	CATSRDISNQPQHF	TGTGCCACCAGCAGGGACATTAGCAATCAGCCCCAGCATTTT
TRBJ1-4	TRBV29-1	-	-	CSVEVQRNEKLFF	TGCAGCGTTGAAGTTCAAAGGAACGAAAAACTGTTTTTT
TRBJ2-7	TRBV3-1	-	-	CASSQAPLGDYEQYF	TGTGCCAGCAGCCAAGCCCCCCTTGGGGACTACGAGCAGTACTTC
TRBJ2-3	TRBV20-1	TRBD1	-	CSARPTGGQIDTQYF	TGCAGTGCTAGACCGACAGGGGGTCAAATAGATACGCAGTATTTT